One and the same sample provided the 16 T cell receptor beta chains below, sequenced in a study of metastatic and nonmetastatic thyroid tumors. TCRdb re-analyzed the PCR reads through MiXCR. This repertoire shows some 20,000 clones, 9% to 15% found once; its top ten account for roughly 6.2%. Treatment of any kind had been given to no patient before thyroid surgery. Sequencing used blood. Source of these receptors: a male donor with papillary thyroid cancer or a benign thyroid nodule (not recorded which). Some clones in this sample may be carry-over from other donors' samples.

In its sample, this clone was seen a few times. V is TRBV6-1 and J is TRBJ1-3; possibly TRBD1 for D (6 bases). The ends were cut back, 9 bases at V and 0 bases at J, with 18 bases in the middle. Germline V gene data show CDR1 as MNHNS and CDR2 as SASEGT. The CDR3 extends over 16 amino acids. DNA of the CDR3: TGTGCCAGTAGTCCCGGGACACTCTACTCTGGAAACACCATATATTTT. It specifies CASSPGTLYSGNTIYF.

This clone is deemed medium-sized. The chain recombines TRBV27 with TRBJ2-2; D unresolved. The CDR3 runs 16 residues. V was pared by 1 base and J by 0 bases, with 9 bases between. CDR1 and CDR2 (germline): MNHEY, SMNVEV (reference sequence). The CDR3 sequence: CASSLYRITNTGELFF. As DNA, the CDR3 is TGTGCCAGCAGTTTATACCGGATTACGAACACCGGGGAGCTGTTTTTT.

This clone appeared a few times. The CDR3 spells CASSGQGYGYTF. The CDR3 bases are TGTGCCAGCAGTGGGCAGGGCTATGGCTACACCTTC. The V and J genes are TRBV2 and TRBJ1-2; a possible D gene is TRBD1 (5 bases). Per germline, CDR1 SNHLY and CDR2 FYNNEI. V dropped 4 bases and J dropped 4 bases, with 7 bases sitting between them. There are 12 residues in the CDR3.

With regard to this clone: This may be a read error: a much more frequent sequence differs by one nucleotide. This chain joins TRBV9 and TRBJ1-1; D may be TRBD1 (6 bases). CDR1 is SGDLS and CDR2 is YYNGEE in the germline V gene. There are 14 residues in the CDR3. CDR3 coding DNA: TGTGCCAACAGCGTAGAGGGACAGAACACTGAAGCTTTCTTT. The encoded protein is CANSVEGQNTEAFF.

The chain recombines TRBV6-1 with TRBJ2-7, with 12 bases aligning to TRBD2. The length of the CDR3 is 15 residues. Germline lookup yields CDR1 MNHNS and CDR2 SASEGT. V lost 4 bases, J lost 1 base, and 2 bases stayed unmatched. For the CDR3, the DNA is TGTGCCAGCAGTGGGGGACTAGCGGGTTCCTACGAGCAGTACTTC. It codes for CASSGGLAGSYEQYF.

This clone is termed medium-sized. The CDR3 is CATSRDRHTGELFF. CDR3 coding DNA: TGTGCCACCAGCCGGGACAGGCACACCGGGGAGCTGTTTTTT. V usage is TRBV24-1 and J usage is TRBJ2-2; 8 bases are a match to TRBD1. CDR3 length: 14 amino acids. The J segment lost 3 bases and the V segment lost 7 bases, leaving 3 bases of the junction unmatched. CDR1 is KGHDR and CDR2 is SFDVKD in the germline V gene.

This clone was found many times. The CDR3 region has the DNA TGTGCCACCAGTGATGAGATACAGGGGAACCAGCATTTT. This translates into CATSDEIQGNQHF. V is TRBV24-1 and J is TRBJ1-5, with 7 bases that match TRBD1. CDR1 is KGHDR, CDR2 SFDVKD, per germline. The CDR3 spans 13 residues. Trimming removed 3 bases from V and 12 bases from J; junction bases left unmatched: 7.

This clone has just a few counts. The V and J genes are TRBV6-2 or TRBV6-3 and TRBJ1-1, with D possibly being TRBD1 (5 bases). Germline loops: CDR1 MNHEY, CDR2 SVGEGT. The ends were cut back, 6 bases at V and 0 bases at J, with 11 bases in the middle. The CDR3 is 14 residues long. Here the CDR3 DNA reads TGTGCCAGCAGCTCAGACAGTATGAACACTGAAGCTTTCTTT. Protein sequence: CASSSDSMNTEAFF.

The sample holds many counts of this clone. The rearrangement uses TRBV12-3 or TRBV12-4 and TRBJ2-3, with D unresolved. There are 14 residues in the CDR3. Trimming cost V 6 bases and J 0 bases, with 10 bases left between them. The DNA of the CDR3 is TGTGCCAGCAGAAGCTCGACTAGCACAGATACGCAGTATTTT. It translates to CASRSSTSTDTQYF.

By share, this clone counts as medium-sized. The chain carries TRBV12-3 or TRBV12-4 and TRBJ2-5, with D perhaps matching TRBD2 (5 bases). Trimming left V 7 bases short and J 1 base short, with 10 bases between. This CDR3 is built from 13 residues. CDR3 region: CASTTGSQETQYF. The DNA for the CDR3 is TGTGCCAGCACCACGGGGTCCCAAGAGACCCAGTACTTC.

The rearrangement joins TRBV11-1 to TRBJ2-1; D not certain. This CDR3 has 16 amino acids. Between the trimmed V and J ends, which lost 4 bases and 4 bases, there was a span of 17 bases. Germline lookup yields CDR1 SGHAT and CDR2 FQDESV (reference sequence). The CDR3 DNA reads TGTGCCAGCAGCTCGTCCGGACCATCCCTGTACAATGAGCAGTTCTTC. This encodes CASSSSGPSLYNEQFF.

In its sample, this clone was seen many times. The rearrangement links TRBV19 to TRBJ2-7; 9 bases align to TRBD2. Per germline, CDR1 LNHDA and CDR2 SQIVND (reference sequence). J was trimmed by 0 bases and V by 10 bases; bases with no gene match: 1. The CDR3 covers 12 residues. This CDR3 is CATSGVSYEQYF. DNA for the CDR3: TGTGCCACTAGCGGGGTCTCCTACGAGCAGTACTTC.

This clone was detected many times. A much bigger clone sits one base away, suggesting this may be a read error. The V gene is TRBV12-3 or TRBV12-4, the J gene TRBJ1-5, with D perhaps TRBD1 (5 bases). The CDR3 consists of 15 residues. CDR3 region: CACSSWEQDNQPQHF. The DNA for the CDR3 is TGTGCCTGCAGTTCATGGGAACAGGACAATCAGCCCCAGCATTTT.

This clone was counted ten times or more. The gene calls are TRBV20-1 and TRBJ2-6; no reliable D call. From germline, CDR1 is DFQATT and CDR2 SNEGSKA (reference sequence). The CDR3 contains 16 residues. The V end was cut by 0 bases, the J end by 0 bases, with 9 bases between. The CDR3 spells CSARDRRISGANVLTF. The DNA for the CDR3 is TGCAGTGCTAGAGACCGGCGAATCTCTGGGGCCAACGTCCTGACTTTC.

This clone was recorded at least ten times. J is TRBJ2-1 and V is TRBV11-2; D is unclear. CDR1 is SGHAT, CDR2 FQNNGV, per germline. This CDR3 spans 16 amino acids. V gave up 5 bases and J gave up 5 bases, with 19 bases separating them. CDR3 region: CASSRNRGYYDNEQFF. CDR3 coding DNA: TGTGCCAGCAGCCGAAACCGAGGCTACTACGACAATGAGCAGTTCTTC.

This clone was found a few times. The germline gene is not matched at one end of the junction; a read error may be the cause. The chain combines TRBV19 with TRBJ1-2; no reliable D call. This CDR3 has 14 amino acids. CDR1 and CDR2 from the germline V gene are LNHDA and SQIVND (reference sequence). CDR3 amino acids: CASSIIPRVYVYTF. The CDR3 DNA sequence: TGTGCCAGTAGTATTATTCCGCGGGTCTATGTCTACACCTTC.